A selection of T cell receptor beta chains follows, all from one sample in a study of metastatic and nonmetastatic thyroid tumors. TCRdb re-called clones via MiXCR from the PCR reads. The sample shows roughly 20,000 clones, approximately 35% of them seen only once. Sample: tumor tissue. Receptor source: a male donor with papillary thyroid cancer or a benign thyroid nodule (not recorded which). Some clones in this sample may be carry-over from other donors' samples. CDR3s include the opening cysteine and the closing phenylalanine or tryptophan. A D gene is named only where the DNA matches it firmly. Where a row states a size, it is once, few, many or the class of an expanded clone; other rows omit it.

.	TRBV29-1	.	TRBJ2-2	13	TGCAGCGTTGGGAGTTCGAACACCGGGGAGCTGTTTTTT	CSVGSSNTGELFF
.	TRBV30	medium-sized	TRBJ2-1	13	TGTGCCTGGAGTGCGGGCGCGGCGAATGAGCAGTTCTTC	CAWSAGAANEQFF
.	TRBV19	.	TRBJ2-2	14	TGTGCCAGCGAAATTTTTTCGTGTCCCGGGGAGCTGTTTTTT	CASEIFSCPGELFF
.	TRBV28	.	TRBJ2-1	15	TGTGCCAGCAGCCGCGCAAGCGTGACTGACCATGAGCAGTTCTTC	CASSRASVTDHEQFF
.	TRBV6-1	few	TRBJ2-2	15	TGTGCCAGTCAGCGGGACAGCACGAACACCTTGGAGCTGTTTTTT	CASQRDSTNTLELFF
TRBD1	TRBV6-1	few	TRBJ2-1	15	TGTGCCAGCATCCTGGGACAGGGGGCCTACAATGAGCAGTTCTTC	CASILGQGAYNEQFF
TRBD1	TRBV5-1	.	TRBJ2-7	15	TGCGCCAGCAGCTGGACCTGGGACAGGGGGTTCGAGCAGTACTTC	CASSWTWDRGFEQYF
.	TRBV20-1	few	TRBJ2-7	15	TGCAGTGCCGGGCCAGGACATGTGTCCTCCTACGAGCAGTACTTC	CSAGPGHVSSYEQYF
TRBD2	TRBV15	many	TRBJ2-1	14	TGTGCCACCAGCAGAGGAGCGGGGGGCAATGAGCAGTTCTTC	CATSRGAGGNEQFF
TRBD2	TRBV9	many	TRBJ2-2	16	TGTGCCAGCAGCGAGGCCTGGACTAGCAGTACCGGGGAGCTGTTTTTT	CASSEAWTSSTGELFF
.	TRBV4-1	.	TRBJ2-2	13	TGCGCCAGCAGCCAGGGGGCAACCGGGGAGCTGTTTTTT	CASSQGATGELFF
TRBD1	TRBV7-2	large	TRBJ2-2	16	TGTGCCAGCAGCTTAGGGGGGGGACAGGGCGTCGGGGAGCTGTTTTTT	CASSLGGGQGVGELFF
.	TRBV7-3	.	TRBJ2-1	15	TGTGCCAGCAGCCCCCAGGGACCCCCCGACAATGAGCAGTTCTTC	CASSPQGPPDNEQFF
.	TRBV2	many	TRBJ2-5	12	TGTGCCAGCAGTGAGACTGTAGAGACCCAGTACTTC	CASSETVETQYF
.	TRBV4-3	.	TRBJ2-1	20	TGCGCCAGCAGCCCCCGACAGGGAGGTGTTGGGTCTACTAGCTTCAATGAGCAGTTCTTC	CASSPRQGGVGSTSFNEQFF
.	TRBV20-1	.	TRBJ2-3	13	TGCAGTGCTAGGCAGGGAGGTGAGGATACACAGTATTTT	CSARQGGEDTQYF
TRBD2	TRBV4-2	.	TRBJ2-5	16	TGTGCCAGCAGCCAAGGTACTAGCGGAGCTCAAGAGACCCAGTACTTC	CASSQGTSGAQETQYF
.	TRBV20-1	many	TRBJ1-2	10	TGCAGTGCTAGTCAGTTTGGCTACACCTTC	CSASQFGYTF
TRBD2	TRBV28	few	TRBJ2-3	16	TGTGCCAGCAGTTTCCCATGGGGGGGGAGTAAATATACGCAGTATTTT	CASSFPWGGSKYTQYF
.	TRBV27	few	TRBJ1-5	15	TGTGCCAGCAGTTCAAGTGGTACCCCGGATCAGCCCCAGCATTTT	CASSSSGTPDQPQHF
TRBD1	TRBV10-2	few	TRBJ1-2	14	TGCGCCAGCAGTCTGACAGGGGGCGGCTATGGCTACACCTTC	CASSLTGGGYGYTF
TRBD2	TRBV7-8	.	TRBJ2-7	14	TGTGCCAGCAGCTTCCGTGCGGGGGGCGACGAGCAGTACTTC	CASSFRAGGDEQYF
.	TRBV5-1	.	TRBJ2-2	13	TGCGCCAGCAGCGGGGGACCTAACGGGGAGCTGTTTTTT	CASSGGPNGELFF
TRBD1	TRBV14	many	TRBJ1-1	15	TGTGCCAGCAGCCTTACAGGGGGCGGTGGCGCTGAAGCTTTCTTT	CASSLTGGGGAEAFF
.	TRBV7-6	.	TRBJ1-2	12	TGTGCCAGCAGCGGCGGAGGCTATGGCTACACCTTC	CASSGGGYGYTF
TRBD1	TRBV2	many	TRBJ2-7	12	TGTGCCAGCAGTGGACAGGGTTACGAGCAGTACTTC	CASSGQGYEQYF
.	TRBV24-1	few	TRBJ2-3	15	TGTGCCACCGGCCTGAGAAAGTCTGTCACAGATACGCAGTATTTT	CATGLRKSVTDTQYF
.	TRBV15	.	TRBJ2-7	15	TGTGCCACCAGCAGAGATCGGATGAGCTCCTACGAGCAGTACTTC	CATSRDRMSSYEQYF
TRBD2	TRBV2	many	TRBJ2-3	11	TGTGCCAGCGGGGGGGAGGATACGCAGTATTTT	CASGGEDTQYF
TRBD2	TRBV20-1	medium-sized	TRBJ2-1	16	TGCAGTGCTAGAGACCCCCTTGCGGGAGCATTGAATGAGCAGTTCTTC	CSARDPLAGALNEQFF
TRBD1	TRBV2	many	TRBJ2-2	15	TGTGCCAGCATGTCGACAGGGGGCAGTACCGGGGAGCTGTTTTTT	CASMSTGGSTGELFF
TRBD1	TRBV6-1	.	TRBJ1-5	17	TGTGCCATGCGGACAGGAGACTTACAAAATAGCAATCAGCCCCAGCATTTT	CAMRTGDLQNSNQPQHF
.	TRBV20-1	many	TRBJ1-1	14	TGCAGTGCTAGAGCTCCAGGTTTGAACACTGAAGCTTTCTTT	CSARAPGLNTEAFF
.	TRBV27	.	TRBJ2-3	14	TGTGCCAGTAAACTGGGCCGGTGGTCAGATACGCAGTATTTT	CASKLGRWSDTQYF
.	TRBV2	.	TRBJ2-7	15	TGTGCCAGCAACCCTAAGGACTATTTGAAAGCCGAGCAGTACTTC	CASNPKDYLKAEQYF
TRBD1	TRBV18	many	TRBJ2-2	16	TGTGCCAGCTCACCACTGTTTTCAGGGGGCACCGGGGAGCTGTTTTTT	CASSPLFSGGTGELFF
.	TRBV20-1	.	TRBJ1-1	13	TGCAGTGCTAGAGATAAGGGGGTCATTGAAGCTTTCTTT	CSARDKGVIEAFF
TRBD2	TRBV2	many	TRBJ2-5	18	TGTGCCAGCAGTGAAGCCCCACTTAGCGGGAGTCTGGGTGAGACCCAGTACTTC	CASSEAPLSGSLGETQYF
.	TRBV9	.	TRBJ2-7	15	TGTGCCAGCAGCGGAAGCCGAAGGGGGTCCTACGAGCAGTACTTC	CASSGSRRGSYEQYF
.	TRBV30	many	TRBJ2-5	11	TGTGCCGGGGGGACTCCATGGACCCAGTACTTC	CAGGTPWTQYF
TRBD2	TRBV20-1	medium-sized	TRBJ2-4	17	TGCAGTGCTCAAGGACTAGCGGGAACGGAAGCCAAAAACATTCAGTACTTC	CSAQGLAGTEAKNIQYF
TRBD2	TRBV7-2	.	TRBJ2-7	14	TGTGCCAGCAGTCTTAGCGGGAACTCCTACGAGCAGTACTTC	CASSLSGNSYEQYF
.	TRBV2	many	TRBJ1-1	12	TGTGCCAGCAGTGCAGAAGTAATCGGAGCTTTCTTT	CASSAEVIGAFF
.	TRBV5-4	.	TRBJ2-2	16	TGTGCCAGCAGCTTGAGGGGAGGAGCGAACACCTGGGAGCTCTTTTTT	CASSLRGGANTWELFF
TRBD2	TRBV6-1	few	TRBJ2-3	18	TGTGCCAGCAGTGAAAGGGGACGAGGTAGCGGGAGTGGAGATACGCAGTATTTT	CASSERGRGSGSGDTQYF